This T cell receptor (beta chain) was observed in a study of blood T cell repertoires in COVID-19. About the study: PBMCs, B-cell-depleted T cells, or T cells were the source of the cDNA or gDNA that made up the material.

The germline V gene has CDR1 SGHRS and CDR2 YFSETQ. There are 13 residues in the CDR3. After removal of 6 bases from V and 3 bases from J, the junction contained 6 bases not matched to a gene. The study drew participants aged about 18 to 89 years from around 24 US areas. In this sample, this clone turned up a few times. Some clones are missing from TCRdb's copy, which holds only in-frame ones; the method was immunoSEQ multiplex PCR. The table lists over 200,000 clones, around 81% of them singletons, with 8% to 9% in the top ten. The gene calls are TRBV5-1 and TRBJ2-7; 7 nucleotides agree with TRBD2. Sample: PBMCs or T cells enriched from blood (not recorded which). This clonotype was obtained from a woman aged 45 to 65 with acute COVID-19. The CDR3 bases are TGCGCCAGCAACCCGGGGAGGGGCTACGAGCAGTACTTC. This translates into CASNPGRGYEQYF.